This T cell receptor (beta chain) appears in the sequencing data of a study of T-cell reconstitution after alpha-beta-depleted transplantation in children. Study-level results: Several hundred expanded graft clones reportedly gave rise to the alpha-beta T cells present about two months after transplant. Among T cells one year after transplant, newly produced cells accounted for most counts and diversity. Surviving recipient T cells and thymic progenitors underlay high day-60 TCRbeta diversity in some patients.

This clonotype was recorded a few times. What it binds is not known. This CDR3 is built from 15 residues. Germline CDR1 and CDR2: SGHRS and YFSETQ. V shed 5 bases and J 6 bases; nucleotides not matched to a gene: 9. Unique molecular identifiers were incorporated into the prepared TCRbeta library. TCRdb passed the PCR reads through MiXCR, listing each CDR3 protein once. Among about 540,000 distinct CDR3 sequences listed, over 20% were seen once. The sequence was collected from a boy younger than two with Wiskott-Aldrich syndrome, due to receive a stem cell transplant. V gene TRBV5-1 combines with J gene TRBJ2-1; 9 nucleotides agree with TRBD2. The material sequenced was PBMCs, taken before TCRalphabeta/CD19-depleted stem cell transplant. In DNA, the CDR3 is TGCGCCAGCAGTTATCGCCTAGCGGGAACCAATGAGCAGTTCTTC. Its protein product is CASSYRLAGTNEQFF.